These T cell receptor beta chains were read from a single sample in a study of blood T cell repertoires in COVID-19. Measured with immunoSEQ multiplex PCR; TCRdb has only the in-frame clones, and not every one. The sample lists roughly 110,000 clones, approximately 88% occurring once. Sequences were obtained from peripheral blood. The receptors shown here come from a human donor in a cohort sampled during active COVID-19. CDR3s include the opening cysteine and the closing phenylalanine or tryptophan. Fields, in order: CDR3 length, D gene, clone size, V gene, J gene, CDR3 protein, CDR3 DNA. A D gene is named only where the DNA matches it firmly. Size is omitted from some rows. Given values are once, few, many or a class for expanded clones.

length: 17
D: TRBD2
size: NA
V: TRBV18
J: TRBJ2-2
CDR3: CASSPNSGGTNTGELFF
DNA: TGTGCCAGCTCGCCGAATAGCGGGGGGACGAACACCGGGGAGCTGTTTTTT

length: 13
D: TRBD1
size: NA
V: TRBV7-8
J: TRBJ1-1
CDR3: CASSQGQGLLAFF
DNA: TGTGCCAGCAGCCAGGGACAGGGACTTTTGGCTTTCTTT

length: 15
D: TRBD1
size: NA
V: TRBV10-3
J: TRBJ1-2
CDR3: CAISAETGGDYGYTF
DNA: TGTGCCATCAGTGCAGAGACAGGGGGCGACTATGGCTACACCTTC

length: 16
D: TRBD2
size: NA
V: TRBV7-9
J: TRBJ2-1
CDR3: CASIPAGTSPYNEQFF
DNA: TGTGCCAGCATCCCCGCGGGGACTAGTCCGTACAATGAGCAGTTCTTC

length: 17
D: TRBD2
size: NA
V: TRBV10-2
J: TRBJ2-5
CDR3: CASTTEGLAGSRETQYF
DNA: TGCGCCAGCACAACCGAAGGACTAGCGGGGTCAAGGGAGACCCAGTACTTC

length: 16
D: TRBD1
size: NA
V: TRBV19
J: TRBJ1-2
CDR3: CASSILPTTGGHGYTF
DNA: TGTGCCAGTAGTATCCTGCCCACTACAGGGGGTCATGGCTACACCTTC

length: 16
D: TRBD1
size: NA
V: TRBV7-9
J: TRBJ1-4
CDR3: CASSLGGQTTNEKLFF
DNA: TGTGCCAGCAGCTTAGGGGGACAGACAACTAATGAAAAACTGTTTTTT

length: 16
D: TRBD1
size: once
V: TRBV5-1
J: TRBJ1-4
CDR3: CASSHGQGGGDEKLFF
DNA: TGCGCCAGCAGCCACGGACAGGGTGGAGGGGATGAAAAACTGTTTTTT

length: 15
D: TRBD2
size: NA
V: TRBV7-8
J: TRBJ2-1
CDR3: CASSLLAGSYNEQFF
DNA: TGTGCCAGCAGCTTACTAGCGGGCTCCTACAATGAGCAGTTCTTC

length: 17
D: TRBD2
size: NA
V: TRBV3-1/TRBV3-2
J: TRBJ2-2
CDR3: CASSSAGGHSNTGELFF
DNA: TGTGCCAGCAGCTCCGCGGGAGGCCACTCGAACACCGGGGAGCTGTTTTTT

length: 13
D: TRBD1
size: NA
V: TRBV12-5
J: TRBJ2-7
CDR3: CASSQGAQGEQYF
DNA: TGTGCTAGTTCACAGGGGGCGCAGGGCGAGCAGTACTTC